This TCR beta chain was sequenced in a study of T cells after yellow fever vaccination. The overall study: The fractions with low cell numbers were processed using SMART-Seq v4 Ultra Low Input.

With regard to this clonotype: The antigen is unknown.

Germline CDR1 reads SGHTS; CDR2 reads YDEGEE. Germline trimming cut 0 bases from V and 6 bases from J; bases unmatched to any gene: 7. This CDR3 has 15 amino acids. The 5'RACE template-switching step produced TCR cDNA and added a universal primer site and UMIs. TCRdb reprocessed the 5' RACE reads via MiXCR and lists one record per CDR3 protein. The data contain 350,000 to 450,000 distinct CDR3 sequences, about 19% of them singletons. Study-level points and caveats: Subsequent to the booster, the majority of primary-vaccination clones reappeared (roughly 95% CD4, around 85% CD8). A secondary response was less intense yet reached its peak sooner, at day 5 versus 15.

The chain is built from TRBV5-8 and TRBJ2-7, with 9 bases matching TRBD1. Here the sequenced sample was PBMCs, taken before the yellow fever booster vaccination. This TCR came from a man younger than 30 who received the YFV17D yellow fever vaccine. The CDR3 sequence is CASSLGVQGAGEQYV. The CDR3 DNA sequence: TGTGCCAGCAGCTTGGGTGTACAGGGGGCTGGCGAGCAGTACGTC.